The 21 T cell receptor beta chains listed next were all sequenced from one sample in a study of T cell clonotyping in hematopoietic cell transplantation. Repertoires were generated with immunoSEQ multiplex PCR, while TCRdb's copy carries only in-frame clones and drops some. The sample has about 41,000 clones; 85% are singletons. The time point here: recipient sample about 28 days before transplant, after cytoreduction. Material: peripheral blood mononuclear cells, obtained before stem cell transplant. The receptors were gathered from a man aged 55 to 70 with acute myeloid leukemia. Some clones in this sample may be carry-over from other donors' samples.

This clone was seen more than once but under ten times. This chain links TRBV4-2 with TRBJ1-5; possibly TRBD1 for D (5 bases). Trimming removed 8 bases at V and 6 bases at J, with 14 bases between. CDR3 length: 13 amino acids. Per germline, CDR1 LGHNA and CDR2 YNFKEQ. DNA for the CDR3: TGTGCCAGCGGCGGAGGGGTCAGTCAGCCCCAGCATTTT. Protein product: CASGGGVSQPQHF.

The genes are TRBV5-1 and TRBJ1-1; D is ambiguous. The germline gives CDR1 SGHRS, CDR2 YFSETQ. V was cut by 3 bases and J by 1 base, with 10 bases left in between. This CDR3 contains 14 residues. CDR3 DNA sequence: TGCGCCAGCAGCTGGCAGGCGACGAACACTGAAGCTTTCTTT. Its protein is CASSWQATNTEAFF.

The genes are TRBV19 and TRBJ1-2; no reliable D call. V shed 4 bases and J shed 8 bases, with 11 bases lying between them. The CDR3 length is 12 residues. Per the germline V gene, CDR1 is LNHDA and CDR2 is SQIVND (reference sequence). The CDR3: CASSTPGDGYTF. CDR3 nucleotide sequence: TGTGCCAGTAGTACCCCGGGAGACGGCTACACCTTC. Based on the CDR3 plus reference TRBV19 and TRBJ1-2, the full variable domain is DGGITQSPKYLFRKEGQNVTLSCEQNLNHDAMYWYRQDPGQGLRLIYYSQIVNDFQKGDIAEGYSVSREKKESFPLTVTSAQKNPTAFYLCASSTPGDGYTFGSGTRLTVV.

V gene TRBV18 combines with J gene TRBJ1-1; D ambiguous. The germline V gene encodes CDR1 KGHSH and CDR2 LQKENI. With 3 bases removed from V and 7 bases from J, the gap between germline ends came to 15 bases. This CDR3 has 14 residues. In DNA, the CDR3 is TGTGCCAGCTCACCCGAAAAGACAAGTAGTGAAGCTTTCTTT. Its translation: CASSPEKTSSEAFF. The complete variable domain, with remaining parts taken from reference TRBV18 and TRBJ1-1, reads NAGVMQNPRHLVRRRGQEARLRCSPMKGHSHVYWYRQLPEEGLKFMVYLQKENIIDESGMPKERFSAEFPKEGPSILRIQQVVRGDSAAYFCASSPEKTSSEAFFGQGTRLTVV.

The chain's CDR3 is CASSFIRASSYNSPLHF. CDR3 nucleotides: TGTGCCAGCAGTTTCATCAGGGCCTCCTCCTATAATTCACCCCTCCACTTT. This rearrangement joins TRBV27 to TRBJ1-6; a weak D match, TRBD1 (5 bases). This CDR3 region has 17 residues. The germline gives CDR1 MNHEY, CDR2 SMNVEV (reference sequence). The V end lost 3 bases, the J end lost 0 bases, and 12 bases lay between the germline ends.

The chain is built from TRBV7-2 and TRBJ1-3; no clear D gene. CDR1 and CDR2 (germline): SGHTA, FQGNSA. Trimming took off 4 bases at V and 7 bases at J, with 14 bases between the two ends. CDR3 size: 14 residues. As DNA, the CDR3 is TGTGCCAGCAGCTCACACATGGCCCTGAACACCATATATTTT. As protein: CASSSHMALNTIYF. The variable domain in full, with the rest retrieved from reference TRBV7-2 and TRBJ1-3, is GAGVSQSPSNKVTEKGKDVELRCDPISGHTALYWYRQSLGQGLEFLIYFQGNSAPDKSGLPSDRFSAERTGGSVSTLTIQRTQQEDSAVYLCASSSHMALNTIYFGEGSWLTVV.

This clone was detected once. The genes are TRBV4-1 and TRBJ2-5; 8 nucleotides align to TRBD1. CDR3 size: 16 residues. Trimming took 1 base from V and 5 from J; bases not matched to a gene: 9. The germline V gene has CDR1 MGHRA and CDR2 YSYEKL. CDR3 loop: CASSQAGAGGRETQYF. DNA of the CDR3: TGCGCCAGCAGCCAAGCTGGGGCAGGGGGCAGGGAGACCCAGTACTTC.

This chain uses TRBV7-3 with TRBJ2-5; 12 bases are a match to TRBD2. CDR1 and CDR2 (germline): SGHTA, FQGTGA. The CDR3 spans 16 residues. Trimming took 3 bases from V and 5 from J; bases not matched to a gene: 7. The CDR3 loop reads CASSLKLAGGPETQYF. The CDR3 region has the DNA TGTGCCAGCAGCTTGAAGCTAGCGGGGGGGCCGGAGACCCAGTACTTC.

The chain is built from TRBV11-3 and TRBJ1-1; no clear D. Germline CDR1 SGHNT, CDR2 YENEEA. Deletions cut 3 bases from V and 4 bases from J, with 9 bases between. This CDR3 spans 13 amino acids. CDR3 in DNA: TGTGCCAGCAGCTTTCGGGGTGGCACTGAAGCTTTCTTT. The encoded protein is CASSFRGGTEAFF. The full variable domain, its missing parts supplied by reference TRBV11-3 and TRBJ1-1, is EAGVVQSPRYKIIEKKQPVAFWCNPISGHNTLYWYLQNLGQGPELLIRYENEEAVDDSQLPKDRFSAERLKGVDSTLKIQPAELGDSAVYLCASSFRGGTEAFFGQGTRLTVV.

V is TRBV2 and J is TRBJ1-2; D is ambiguous. This CDR3 contains 13 residues. V was shortened by 0 bases and J by 3 bases, with 5 bases between the two germline ends. Looked up from germline, CDR1 is SNHLY and CDR2 is FYNNEI. The CDR3 reads CASSEARDYGYTF. CDR3 bases: TGTGCCAGCAGTGAAGCCCGGGACTATGGCTACACCTTC.

This chain joins TRBV7-2 and TRBJ1-5; D may be TRBD1 (5 bases). Germline CDR1 SGHTA, CDR2 FQGNSA. The CDR3 is 15 amino acids. Trimming left V 5 bases short and J 1 base short, with 12 bases between. DNA for the CDR3: TGTGCCAGCAGCCCCCAGTGGGGGAGCAATCAGCCCCAGCATTTT. Its translation: CASSPQWGSNQPQHF.

This chain links TRBV7-3 with TRBJ1-1; D is unresolved. CDR1 is SGHTA, CDR2 FQGTGA, per germline. The CDR3 covers 16 residues. Between the trimmed V and J ends, which lost 0 bases and 1 base, there was a span of 12 bases. The CDR3 bases are TGTGCCAGCAGCTTAACGCAGGTAAATCGGAACACTGAAGCTTTCTTT. Its protein is CASSLTQVNRNTEAFF.

The chain carries TRBV2 and TRBJ1-1; D not resolved. V was pared by 11 bases and J by 4 bases, with 14 bases between. The CDR3 covers 12 residues. Germline-derived CDR1 and CDR2 are SNHLY and FYNNEI. The CDR3, as DNA: TGTGCCTACATAGTGGGCGGCACTGAAGCTTTCTTT. Protein product: CAYIVGGTEAFF.

The gene calls are TRBV7-9 and TRBJ2-5; D perhaps matches TRBD2 (7 bases). The CDR3 loop spans 16 amino acids. The V and J ends lost 5 bases and 3 bases respectively, with 19 bases between them. Germline CDR1 and CDR2: SEHNR and FQNEAQ (reference sequence). CDR3: CASSRGEGPGEETQYF. CDR3 sequence (DNA): TGTGCCAGCAGCCGCGGGGAGGGGCCAGGGGAAGAGACCCAGTACTTC.

This clone was observed a single time. The gene calls are TRBV27 and TRBJ1-4, with D possibly TRBD1 on 6 matching bases. This CDR3 has 12 amino acids. Trimming took 5 bases from V and 15 from J, leaving 16 bases between them. Germline CDR1 is MNHEY and CDR2 is SMNVEV (reference sequence). The CDR3 bases are TGTGCCAGCAGTCCCGGGGGGGGGCGGATGTTTTTT. It is translated as CASSPGGGRMFF.

The V call is TRBV4-3, the J call TRBJ1-2, with 7 bases fitting TRBD1. V was clipped by 7 bases and J by 1 base; unmatched bases: 18. The V gene's germline CDR1 is LGHNA and CDR2 YSLEER. The CDR3 totals 18 residues. CDR3 bases: TGCGCCAGCAAAGGCAGCGCAGGGGGAAGTTCGGATAACTATGGCTACACCTTC. It specifies CASKGSAGGSSDNYGYTF.

This clone occurred a few times. The chain recombines TRBV18 with TRBJ2-7; 8 nucleotides align to TRBD1. The CDR3 length is 14 residues. CDR1 and CDR2 (germline): KGHSH, LQKENI. V dropped 3 bases and J dropped 4; count of bases not matched to a gene: 5. The CDR3 is CASSPGTGAYEQYF. The DNA for the CDR3 is TGTGCCAGCTCACCGGGGACAGGTGCTTACGAGCAGTACTTC.

The chain recombines TRBV6-5 with TRBJ2-7; D remains unclear. The CDR3 loop spans 15 amino acids. Germline V gene lookup returns CDR1 MNHEY and CDR2 SVGAGI. The V gene lost 0 bases and the J gene lost 2 bases, with 11 bases spanning the gap. The CDR3, as DNA: TGTGCCAGCAGTTACTCTAACCAGCCAGCCTACGAGCAGTACTTC. Translating it yields CASSYSNQPAYEQYF.

This chain links TRBV11-3 with TRBJ1-1; 7 positions agree with TRBD1. The CDR3 has 17 residues. Trimming cost V 1 base and J 7 bases; bases outside gene matches: 15. The V gene's germline CDR1 is SGHNT and CDR2 YENEEA. CDR3 nucleotides: TGTGCCAGCAGCTTAGTCGTGGGGGACAGCAATCTTGGTGAAGCTTTCTTT. This translates into CASSLVVGDSNLGEAFF.

The chain has TRBV2 and TRBJ1-2; D is unresolved. The CDR3 consists of 13 residues. V lost 3 bases and J 7 bases, leaving 12 bases between the germline ends. Germline CDR1 and CDR2: SNHLY and FYNNEI. CDR3 loop: CASSEVASSGYTF. As DNA, the CDR3 is TGTGCCAGCAGTGAGGTGGCATCCTCTGGCTACACCTTC. Looking up the rest from reference TRBV2 and TRBJ1-2 gives the full variable domain: EPEVTQTPSHQVTQMGQEVILRCVPISNHLYFYWYRQILGQKVEFLVSFYNNEISEKSEIFDDQFSVERPDGSNFTLKIRSTKLEDSAMYFCASSEVASSGYTFGSGTRLTVV.

This sequence joins TRBV7-9 and TRBJ2-7, with 9 bases identical to TRBD1. This CDR3 has 14 amino acids. The V and J ends lost 5 bases and 5 bases, in that order; junction bases with no gene match: 7. Germline lookup yields CDR1 SEHNR and CDR2 FQNEAQ (reference sequence). The chain's CDR3 is CASSTKDRGDEQYF. The CDR3 coding sequence is TGTGCCAGCAGCACTAAGGACAGGGGCGACGAGCAGTACTTC.